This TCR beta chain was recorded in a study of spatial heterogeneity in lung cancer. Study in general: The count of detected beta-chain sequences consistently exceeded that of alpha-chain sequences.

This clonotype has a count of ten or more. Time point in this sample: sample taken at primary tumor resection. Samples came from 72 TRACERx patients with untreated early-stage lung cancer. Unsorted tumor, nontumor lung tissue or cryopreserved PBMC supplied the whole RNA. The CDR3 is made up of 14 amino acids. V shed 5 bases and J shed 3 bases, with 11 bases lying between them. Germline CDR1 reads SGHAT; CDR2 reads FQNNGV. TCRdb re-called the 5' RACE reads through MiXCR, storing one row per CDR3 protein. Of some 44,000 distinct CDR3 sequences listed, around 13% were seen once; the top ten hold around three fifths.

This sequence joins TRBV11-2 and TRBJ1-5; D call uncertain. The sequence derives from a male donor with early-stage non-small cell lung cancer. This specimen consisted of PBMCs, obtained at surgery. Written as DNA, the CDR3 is TGTGCCAGCAGCCCAGCCAGCTCCAATCAGCCCCAGCATTTT. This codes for CASSPASSNQPQHF.